Presented here are 4 T cell receptor beta chains from one specimen sequenced in a study of control samples from healthy donors and cancer patients. Produced via immunoSEQ multiplex PCR; TCRdb's table is partial and in-frame only. Of approximately 170,000 clones listed, 90% are singletons. The source material was blood. These receptor sequences come from a woman between 45 and 65 years old in good health.

The rearrangement links TRBV30 to TRBJ2-7, with 9 bases lining up with TRBD1. The germline CDR1 and CDR2 sequences are GTSNPN and SVGIG (reference sequence). The J segment lost 4 bases and the V segment lost 6 bases, leaving 10 bases of the junction unmatched. There are 14 residues in the CDR3. The CDR3 nucleotides read TGTGCCTGTATTCGCCGGGACAGGGAATACGAGCAGTACTTC. Encoded protein: CACIRRDREYEQYF.

This chain uses TRBV7-8 with TRBJ2-7; a weak D match, TRBD1 (6 bases). The CDR3 extends over 15 amino acids. In germline, CDR1 is SGHVS, CDR2 FQNEAQ. V was cut by 3 bases and J by 3 bases, with 15 bases left in between. CDR3 DNA: TGTGCCAGCAGCTTTGTTGTGACAGGCAACTACGAGCAGTACTTC. It specifies CASSFVVTGNYEQYF.

The chain has TRBV4-2 and TRBJ2-5; TRBD2 agrees at 11 bases. The V and J ends lost 1 base and 2 bases, in that order; junction bases with no gene match: 3. Germline V gene data show CDR1 as LGHNA and CDR2 as YNFKEQ. CDR3 length: 16 amino acids. The CDR3 nucleotides read TGTGCCAGCAGCCAAGGGCGGACTAGCGGGCAAGAGACCCAGTACTTC. Translated, it gives CASSQGRTSGQETQYF.

A note on this clone: Other DNA sequences from this sample encode an identical CDR3 as well. The V and J genes are TRBV7-9 and TRBJ1-5; D is unclear. The V and J ends lost 1 base and 0 bases respectively, with 4 bases between them. The CDR3 is 14 residues long. Germline CDR1 SEHNR, CDR2 FQNEAQ (reference sequence). The DNA of the CDR3 is TGTGCCAGCAGCTTAGGAAATAGCAATCAGCCCCAGCATTTT. Translating it yields CASSLGNSNQPQHF.